Below, 3 T cell receptor beta chains from the same sample are listed, as sequenced in a study of identical twins. TCRdb itself ran the 5' RACE reads through MiXCR, one entry per CDR3 protein. The sample has more than 600,000 distinct CDR3 sequences, about 18% seen once; the top ten hold roughly 14%. The sample also formed part of further work on T cells expressing NK-cell markers.

Sequenced material: PBMCs. Receptor source: a woman aged 18-29 years in good health.

V is TRBV27 and J is TRBJ2-3; D not resolved. The CDR3 is 14 amino acids. Trimming pared 4 bases from V and 3 bases from J, leaving 11 bases between. The germline gives CDR1 MNHEY, CDR2 SMNVEV (reference sequence). CDR3 sequence (DNA): TGTGCCAGCAGTTCCTTGGACCTTACAGATACGCAGTATTTT. Translated, it gives CASSSLDLTDTQYF.

The J gene is TRBJ1-1, the V gene TRBV5-1; D not certain. Trimming pared 4 bases from V and 0 bases from J, leaving 13 bases between. The CDR3 runs to 15 residues. CDR1 and CDR2 from the germline V gene are SGHRS and YFSETQ. DNA for the CDR3: TGCGCCAGCAGCCCCCCCACAGATCTGAACACTGAAGCTTTCTTT. This translates into CASSPPTDLNTEAFF.

The chain is built from TRBV12-3 or TRBV12-4 and TRBJ2-5, with 7 bases fitting TRBD2. The V gene end was trimmed by 11 bases and the J gene end by 6 bases; junction bases not matched to a gene: 24. The CDR3 covers 17 residues. Written as DNA, the CDR3 is TGTGCCTTCAGTTTATTTACCAGGGCGGGAGTCTGGAAGACCCAGTACTTC. Translated, it gives CAFSLFTRAGVWKTQYF.